The TCR beta chain described here comes from a study of beta chain features in type 1 diabetes. The study reverse transcribed the entire isolated RNA, so it sequenced expressed TCRB transcripts. Repertoires were generated with immunoSEQ multiplex PCR, while TCRdb's copy carries only in-frame clones and drops some. The sample contains 130,000 to 150,000 clones, about 9.4% of which appear only once. This CDR3 spans 14 amino acids. Germline V gene lookup returns CDR1 SNHLY and CDR2 FYNNEI. Germline trimming cut 4 bases from V and 7 bases from J; bases unmatched to any gene: 4. The chain couples TRBV2 to TRBJ1-6; 7 nucleotides agree with TRBD1. The specimen was naive CD4+ T cells from blood. The receptor was isolated from a young man in good health. The CDR3 spells CASSGLTGNSPLHF. In nucleotides, the CDR3 is TGTGCCAGCAGTGGGTTGACAGGGAATTCACCCCTCCACTTT.